Shown below are 20 T cell receptor beta chains from a single sample sequenced in a study of blood T cell repertoires in COVID-19 (TCRdb year 2020). The library was built by means of the immunoSEQ multiplex PCR assay. The table comes from immuneACCESS by way of TCRdb, which keeps in-frame sequences with V and J called. Part of the clones is missing from these tables; in studies checked, under half for an unresolved V gene and the rest for unknown reasons. This sample lists more than 300,000 clones; about 83% were detected once. 1.5% to 2% of the sample rests with the top ten. Material for sequencing was peripheral blood. The receptors stem from a woman aged 50 to 60 with acute or convalescent COVID-19.

V gene TRBV3-1 (or the pseudogene TRBV3-2) combines with J gene TRBJ2-7, with TRBD1 matching over 9 bases. V was pared by 5 bases and J by 6 bases, with 11 bases of the junction left unmatched. Germline V gives CDR1 LGHDT, CDR2 YNNKEL (reference sequence). This CDR3 is 15 amino acids long. CDR3 protein: CASSYRTGVGSEQYF. CDR3 coding DNA: TGTGCCAGCAGCTATCGGACAGGGGTGGGGAGCGAGCAGTACTTC.

This clone has a handful of counts. This chain connects TRBV30 to TRBJ2-7; unclear D gene. Per the germline V gene, CDR1 is GTSNPN and CDR2 is SVGIG (reference sequence). V was shortened by 0 bases and J by 5 bases, with 8 bases between the two germline ends. The CDR3 is 12 residues long. In DNA form, the CDR3 reads TGTGCCTGGAGTGTACAAACCCACGAGCAGTACTTC. This sequence encodes CAWSVQTHEQYF.

The count of this clone is one. This chain uses TRBV11-1 with TRBJ1-5, with D perhaps TRBD1 (6 bases). Trimming took 5 bases from V and 1 from J, leaving 9 bases between them. The CDR3 totals 14 residues. Per germline, CDR1 SGHAT and CDR2 FQDESV (reference sequence). Here the CDR3 DNA reads TGTGCCAGCAGCAAACAGGGAAGCAATCAGCCCCAGCATTTT. Translation gives CASSKQGSNQPQHF. The whole variable domain, remainder taken from reference TRBV11-1 and TRBJ1-5, is EAEVAQSPRYKITEKSQAVAFWCDPISGHATLYWYRQILGQGPELLVQFQDESVVDDSQLPKDRFSAERLKGVDSTLKIQPAELGDSAMYLCASSKQGSNQPQHFGDGTRLSIL.

V and J are TRBV20-1 and TRBJ1-2, with 11 positions matching TRBD1. The V gene end was trimmed by 6 bases and the J gene end by 14 bases; junction bases not matched to a gene: 5. CDR1 and CDR2 (germline): DFQATT, SNEGSKA (reference sequence). The CDR3 is 10 amino acids. CDR3 amino acids: CSALDRGPTF. The CDR3 DNA reads TGCAGTGCGCTGGACAGGGGGCCAACCTTC.

This clone appeared once. The chain recombines TRBV9 with TRBJ1-1, with TRBD1 matching 8 bases. The CDR3 length is 14 residues. Germline CDR1 reads SGDLS; CDR2 reads YYNGEE. Trimming cost V 4 bases and J 1 base; bases outside gene matches: 3. CDR3 DNA sequence: TGTGCCAGCAGCCTGACAGGGGCGAACACTGAAGCTTTCTTT. It is translated as CASSLTGANTEAFF.

V and J are TRBV7-9 and TRBJ1-5, with 11 bases aligning to TRBD1. The V and J ends lost 5 bases and 2 bases, in that order; junction bases with no gene match: 5. The CDR3 runs 16 residues. In germline, CDR1 is SEHNR, CDR2 FQNEAQ (reference sequence). CDR3 DNA: TGTGCCAGCAGCCGGGACAGGGGGACTCGCAATCAGCCCCAGCATTTT. Protein product: CASSRDRGTRNQPQHF.

This clone has just one count. The genes are TRBV5-1 and TRBJ2-3; a possible D gene is TRBD2 (6 bases). The germline V gene encodes CDR1 SGHRS and CDR2 YFSETQ. Trimming left V 5 bases short and J 5 bases short, with 9 bases between. CDR3 length: 12 residues. CDR3: CASRRELDTQYF. Written as DNA, the CDR3 is TGCGCCAGCAGACGGGAGTTAGATACGCAGTATTTT.

The gene calls are TRBV7-3 and TRBJ2-6; the D is unclear. The CDR3 spans 15 residues. Trimming took off 7 bases at V and 0 bases at J, with 10 bases between the two ends. Per the germline V gene, CDR1 is SGHTA and CDR2 is FQGTGA. The CDR3 DNA sequence: TGTGCCAGCACCCCCCCGAGCTCTGGGGCCAACGTCCTGACTTTC. Residues: CASTPPSSGANVLTF.

The V and J genes are TRBV29-1 and TRBJ2-7; D is ambiguous. The CDR3 length is 12 residues. Germline V lookup: CDR1 SQVTM, CDR2 ANQGSEA. Deletions cut 4 bases from V and 2 bases from J, with 9 bases between. The CDR3 DNA sequence: TGCAGCGTTGTAACGACTGCCTACGAGCAGTACTTC. Translation gives CSVVTTAYEQYF.

This clone has just a few counts. V and J are TRBV29-1 and TRBJ2-5, with a tentative D call TRBD2 (5 bases). Germline V CDR1 and CDR2: SQVTM, ANQGSEA. The CDR3 covers 15 residues. The V and J ends lost 7 bases and 1 base respectively, with 19 bases between them. In DNA form, the CDR3 reads TGCAGCGCCCGCCCCCGCCCGGGAACCCAAGAGACCCAGTACTTC. Its protein is CSARPRPGTQETQYF. Using reference TRBV29-1 and TRBJ2-5 for the parts outside the CDR3, the full variable domain is SAVISQKPSRDICQRGTSLTIQCQVDSQVTMMFWYRQQPGQSLTLIATANQGSEATYESGFVIDKFPISRPNLTFSTLTVSNMSPEDSSIYLCSARPRPGTQETQYFGPGTRLLVL.

The V and J genes are TRBV3-1 (or the pseudogene TRBV3-2) and TRBJ1-1; possibly TRBD1 for D (6 bases). With 4 bases removed from V and 2 bases from J, the gap between germline ends came to 14 bases. The CDR3 is 15 residues long. Germline CDR1 LGHDT, CDR2 YNNKEL (reference sequence). The CDR3 reads CASSRWTAKNTEAFF. The CDR3 nucleotides read TGTGCCAGCAGCCGATGGACAGCCAAAAACACTGAAGCTTTCTTT.

This clone was seen only a few times. The CDR3 protein is CASSPGLKQFF. In DNA, the CDR3 is TGTGCCAGCAGCCCGGGACTCAAGCAGTTCTTC. V and J are TRBV7-3 and TRBJ2-1; D possibly corresponds to TRBD2 (6 bases). There are 11 residues in the CDR3. Germline lookup yields CDR1 SGHTA and CDR2 FQGTGA. V was pared by 5 bases and J by 11 bases, with 10 bases between.

This chain connects TRBV15 to TRBJ1-2; D remains ambiguous. Germline assignment: CDR1 LNHNV and CDR2 YYDKDF (reference sequence). Trimming removed 0 bases at V and 6 bases at J, with 5 bases between. This CDR3 has 12 amino acids. The CDR3 is CATSRDRNGYTF. CDR3 in DNA: TGTGCCACCAGCAGAGATAGAAATGGCTACACCTTC.

J is TRBJ2-7 and V is TRBV28; 7 positions match TRBD2. Germline values: CDR1 MDHEN, CDR2 SYDVKM. The V segment lost 7 bases and the J segment 5 bases; nucleotides outside the gene matches: 11. CDR3 length: 14 amino acids. CDR3: CASNSGGLSHEQYF. CDR3 in DNA: TGTGCCAGCAATTCCGGGGGACTAAGCCACGAGCAGTACTTC.

The gene calls are TRBV11-3 and TRBJ2-2; 12 nucleotides line up with TRBD2. Trimming took 6 bases from V and 5 from J; bases not matched to a gene: 10. This CDR3 has 17 residues. Germline CDR1 SGHNT, CDR2 YENEEA. CDR3 coding DNA: TGTGCCAGCAGTCGTCTAGCGGGAGGGTGGGGAACCGGGGAGCTGTTTTTT. Translating gives CASSRLAGGWGTGELFF.

The chain carries TRBV5-1 and TRBJ2-1; 11 bases map to TRBD2. The CDR3 is 16 amino acids. J was trimmed by 0 bases and V by 2 bases; bases with no gene match: 1. The V gene's germline CDR1 is SGHRS and CDR2 YFSETQ. CDR3 residues: CASSFGLAGSYNEQFF. The CDR3 DNA is TGCGCCAGCAGCTTCGGACTAGCGGGCTCCTACAATGAGCAGTTCTTC.

The V and J genes are TRBV15 and TRBJ2-3; 13 nucleotides match TRBD2. Germline V lookup: CDR1 LNHNV, CDR2 YYDKDF (reference sequence). Unmatched junction bases numbered 6, after V lost 2 bases and J lost 4 bases. The CDR3 covers 17 residues. CDR3 bases: TGTGCCACCAGCAGATGGACTAGCGGGAGTGTAGCAGATACGCAGTATTTT. Residues: CATSRWTSGSVADTQYF. Supplemented by reference TRBV15 and TRBJ2-3, the full variable domain reads DAMVIQNPRYQVTQFGKPVTLSCSQTLNHNVMYWYQQKSSQAPKLLFHYYDKDFNNEADTPDNFQSRRPNTSFCFLDIRSPGLGDTAMYLCATSRWTSGSVADTQYFGPGTRLTVL.

The V call is TRBV5-1, the J call TRBJ1-2, with 7 bases matching TRBD1. The CDR3 has 15 residues. Unmatched junction bases numbered 10, after V lost 0 bases and J lost 8 bases. CDR1 SGHRS and CDR2 YFSETQ come from the germline V gene. The CDR3 is CASSLAGGILYGYTF. The CDR3 bases are TGCGCCAGCAGCTTGGCAGGGGGAATTCTTTACGGCTACACCTTC.

This clone is a singleton in its sample. This chain joins TRBV5-1 and TRBJ1-1, with D unclear. The CDR3 totals 13 residues. Germline V CDR1 and CDR2: SGHRS, YFSETQ. V was clipped by 4 bases and J by 5 bases, with 12 bases between them. The CDR3 bases are TGCGCCAGCAGCACCTTTCCGGGAACTGAAGCTTTCTTT. Encoded protein: CASSTFPGTEAFF.

The V gene is TRBV7-3, the J gene TRBJ2-3, with 12 positions matching TRBD2. Germline-derived CDR1 and CDR2 are SGHTA and FQGTGA. The CDR3 is 13 amino acids. Losses at the gene ends were 6 bases for V and 15 bases for J; bases not matched to a gene: 10. The CDR3 DNA reads as TGTGCCAGCAGTCCTGGGGCTAGCGGGAGGGAATATTTT. Amino acids: CASSPGASGREYF.